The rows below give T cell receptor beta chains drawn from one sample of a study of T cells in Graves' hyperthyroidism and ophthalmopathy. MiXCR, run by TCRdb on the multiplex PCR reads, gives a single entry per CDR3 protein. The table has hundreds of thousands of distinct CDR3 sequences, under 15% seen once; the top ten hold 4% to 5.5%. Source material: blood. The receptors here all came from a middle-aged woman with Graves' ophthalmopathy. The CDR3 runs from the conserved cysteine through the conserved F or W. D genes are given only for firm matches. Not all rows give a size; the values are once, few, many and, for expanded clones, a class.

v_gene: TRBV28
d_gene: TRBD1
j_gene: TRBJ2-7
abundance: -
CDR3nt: TGTGCCAGCAGTGCCGGGACAGGGGGCGCATACGAGCAGTACTTC
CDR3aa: CASSAGTGGAYEQYF

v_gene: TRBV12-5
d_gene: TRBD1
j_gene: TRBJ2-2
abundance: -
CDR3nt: TGTGCTAGTGGTCCGACGTTCGGGACAGCAAACACCGGGGAGCTGTTTTTT
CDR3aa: CASGPTFGTANTGELFF

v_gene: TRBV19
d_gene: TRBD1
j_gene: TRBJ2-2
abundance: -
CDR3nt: TGTGCCAGTAGAATTACAGGGGGTGCCGGGGAGCTGTTTTTT
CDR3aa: CASRITGGAGELFF

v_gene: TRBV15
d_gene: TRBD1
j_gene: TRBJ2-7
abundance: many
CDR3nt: TGTGCCACCAGCAGAGATCGACAGGGGTACTCCTACGAGCAGTACTTC
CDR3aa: CATSRDRQGYSYEQYF

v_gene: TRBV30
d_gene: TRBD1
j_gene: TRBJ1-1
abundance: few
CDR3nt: TGTGCCTGGAGGACAGGGGTTGAAGCTTTCTTT
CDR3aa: CAWRTGVEAFF

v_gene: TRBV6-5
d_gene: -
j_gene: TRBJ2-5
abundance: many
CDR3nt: TGTGCCAGCAGTTACGAGGGAGGTAGAGAGACCCAGTACTTC
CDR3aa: CASSYEGGRETQYF

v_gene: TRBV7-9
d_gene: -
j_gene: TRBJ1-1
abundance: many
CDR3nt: TGTGCCAGCAGACTCAGTATGAACACTGAAGCTTTCTTT
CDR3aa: CASRLSMNTEAFF

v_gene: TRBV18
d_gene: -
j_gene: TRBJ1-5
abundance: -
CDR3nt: TGTGCCAGCTCACCACTTAACGGGGATCAGCCCCAGCATTTT
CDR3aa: CASSPLNGDQPQHF

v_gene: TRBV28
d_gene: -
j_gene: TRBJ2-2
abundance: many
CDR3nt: TGTGCCACTACGGACAGGAACACCGGGGAGCTGTTTTTT
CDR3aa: CATTDRNTGELFF

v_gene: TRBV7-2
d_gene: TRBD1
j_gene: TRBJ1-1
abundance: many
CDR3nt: TGTGCCAGCAGCTTAGGAGGGACAGCCAACACTGAAGCTTTCTTT
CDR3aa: CASSLGGTANTEAFF